This record looks at one T cell receptor (beta chain) sequence and its context. Its antigen remains unknown. The data were taken from a study of monozygotic twins with inflammatory bowel disease. The CDR3 loop spans 13 amino acids. The germline V gene encodes CDR1 DFQATT and CDR2 SNEGSKA (reference sequence). UMIs containing a 6-nucleotide sample barcode were added via template switching. TCRdb re-called the 5' RACE reads; one entry per CDR3 protein, DNA not given. The specimen's table records over 350,000 distinct CDR3 sequences. Study results and limitations: Among IBD patients, TCRbeta diversity (inverse Simpson) was lower than in healthy co-twins. Ultimately, a single strong signal or clonotype associated with IBD was not supported.

The material sequenced was blood. This receptor was taken from a human donor with ulcerative colitis or Crohn's disease, or a healthy co-twin of an affected twin (not recorded which). This sequence joins TRBV20-1 and TRBJ2-2. Here the CDR3 reads CSASAVITGELFF.